The next 18 T cell receptor beta chains were all read from a single sample in a study of blood T cell repertoires in COVID-19. Only in-frame clones appear in the TCRdb table, and some are missing; sequencing was by immunoSEQ multiplex PCR. The table lists about 260,000 clones, 75% to 90% of them singletons. The sequenced sample consisted of peripheral blood. The receptors were gathered from a woman between 45 and 60 years old who had recovered from COVID-19.

The chain combines TRBV6-6 with TRBJ2-5; 9 positions match TRBD1. The CDR3 length is 14 residues. Germline trimming cut 7 bases from V and 5 bases from J; bases unmatched to any gene: 8. CDR1 MNHNY and CDR2 SVGAGI come from the germline V gene (reference sequence). The CDR3: CASILGQGRETQYF. CDR3 coding DNA: TGTGCCAGCATCCTTGGACAGGGGAGGGAGACCCAGTACTTC.

The chain has TRBV5-6 and TRBJ1-2; TRBD1 aligns across 9 bases. V trimming: 1 base; J trimming: 3 bases; junction bases outside the gene matches: 4. Per germline, CDR1 SGHDT and CDR2 YYEEEE. The CDR3 is 15 amino acids. CDR3: CASSLNYRGHYGYTF. CDR3 DNA: TGTGCCAGCAGCTTGAATTACAGGGGGCACTATGGCTACACCTTC.

As DNA, the CDR3 is TGCGCCAGCAGCCAAGACGGGCCAGGGAAAACCTACGAGCAGTACTTC. It is translated as CASSQDGPGKTYEQYF. The genes are TRBV4-3 and TRBJ2-7, with D maybe TRBD1 (5 bases). The V gene's germline CDR1 is LGHNA and CDR2 YSLEER. Trimming stripped 0 bases from V and 2 bases from J, with 14 bases between. The CDR3 has 16 amino acids.

The chain recombines TRBV30 with TRBJ2-5; 9 bases align to TRBD2. The CDR3 contains 13 residues. V lost 4 bases, J lost 4 bases, and 4 bases stayed unmatched. Germline CDR1 GTSNPN, CDR2 SVGIG (reference sequence). CDR3 region: CAWTSGDRETQYF. Written as DNA, the CDR3 is TGTGCCTGGACTAGCGGGGATCGAGAGACCCAGTACTTC.

The chain has TRBV30 and TRBJ2-7; 8 bases fit TRBD1. The CDR3 totals 15 residues. With V trimmed by 0 bases and J by 5 bases, 9 bases remained unmatched. Germline lookup yields CDR1 GTSNPN and CDR2 SVGIG (reference sequence). The CDR3 DNA is TGTGCCTGGAGTGTCCTGGACAGGGTAAATAACGAGCAGTACTTC. Protein: CAWSVLDRVNNEQYF.

This clone was seen once. V and J are TRBV29-1 and TRBJ2-1, with TRBD2 matching 8 bases. Unmatched junction bases numbered 12, after V lost 1 base and J lost 4 bases. The CDR3 totals 17 residues. The V gene's germline CDR1 is SQVTM and CDR2 ANQGSEA. CDR3 DNA sequence: TGCAGCGTTGAAGGGCTTAGTGAGCGGGAGATTTACAATGAGCAGTTCTTC. This gives the protein CSVEGLSEREIYNEQFF.

The gene calls are TRBV30 and TRBJ2-1; 10 bases align to TRBD2. Looked up from germline, CDR1 is GTSNPN and CDR2 is SVGIG (reference sequence). The junction had 8 bases not matched to a gene; V was cut back by 5 bases and J by 7 bases. The CDR3 consists of 14 residues. The CDR3: CAWGSSGSRNEQFF. Written as DNA, the CDR3 is TGTGCCTGGGGCTCTAGCGGGAGCCGAAATGAGCAGTTCTTC. Full variable domain (missing parts from reference TRBV30 and TRBJ2-1): SQTIHQWPATLVQPVGSPLSLECTVEGTSNPNLYWYRQAAGRGLQLLFYSVGIGQISSEVPQNLSASRPQDRQFILSSKKLLLSDSGFYLCAWGSSGSRNEQFFGPGTRLTVL.

This clone has ten or more counts. The CDR3 loop is CASSVDGQGAFGYTF. The CDR3 DNA sequence: TGTGCCAGCAGCGTAGATGGACAGGGGGCGTTTGGCTACACCTTC. The V call is TRBV9, the J call TRBJ1-2, with 11 bases matching TRBD1. CDR1 and CDR2 (germline): SGDLS, YYNGEE. CDR3 length equals 15 residues. J gave up 7 bases and V 0 bases, and 5 bases lay outside the gene matches.

In this sample, this clone turned up once. The junction does not match germline at one end; this may be a read error. The chain couples TRBV19 to TRBJ2-6; D is unresolved. Per the germline V gene, CDR1 is LNHDA and CDR2 is SQIVND (reference sequence). The CDR3 consists of 14 residues. The CDR3 reads CASSIGAGANVLTF. The CDR3 DNA reads as TGTGCCAGTAGCATAGGAGCTGGGGCCAACGTCCTGACTTTC.

V usage is TRBV4-3 and J usage is TRBJ2-3, with a tentative D call TRBD2 (5 bases). Germline-derived CDR1 and CDR2 are LGHNA and YSLEER. Trimming left V 0 bases short and J 2 bases short, with 9 bases between. The CDR3 is made up of 15 amino acids. The DNA for the CDR3 is TGCGCCAGCAGCCAAGATTCGGGATCCACAGATACGCAGTATTTT. It yields the protein CASSQDSGSTDTQYF.

This rearrangement joins TRBV2 to TRBJ1-2; 10 bases are a match to TRBD1. The CDR3 has 17 amino acids. With 0 bases clipped from V and 3 bases from J, the junction kept 7 bases outside the gene matches. CDR1 is SNHLY, CDR2 FYNNEI, per germline. The CDR3 is CASSEAGRQGAYYGYTF. Here the CDR3 DNA reads TGTGCCAGCAGTGAAGCAGGACGACAGGGGGCTTACTATGGCTACACCTTC.

The CDR3 sequence: CAIRLQGSVSNEQFF. The DNA of the CDR3 is TGTGCCATCAGACTTCAGGGATCGGTAAGCAATGAGCAGTTCTTC. The chain couples TRBV10-3 to TRBJ2-1, with a weak D call TRBD1 (5 bases). Germline CDR1 and CDR2: ENHRY and SYGVKD. The length of the CDR3 is 15 residues. V was cut by 6 bases and J by 6 bases, with 18 bases left in between.

The genes are TRBV6-2 or TRBV6-3 and TRBJ2-7; TRBD1 matches at 9 bases. The CDR3 has 16 residues. Germline CDR1 and CDR2: MNHEY and SVGEGT. Unmatched junction bases numbered 11, after V lost 4 bases and J lost 4 bases. For the CDR3, the DNA is TGTGCCAGCAGTTTCCACCCACAGGGGGCCCTATACGAGCAGTACTTC. This gives the protein CASSFHPQGALYEQYF.

This chain joins TRBV5-1 and TRBJ1-3; D is ambiguous. Germline V gene data show CDR1 as SGHRS and CDR2 as YFSETQ. Trimming took off 5 bases at V and 2 bases at J, with 23 bases between the two ends. This CDR3 comprises 18 residues. The CDR3 loop reads CASSPGVLLEVAGNTIYF. Here the CDR3 DNA reads TGCGCCAGCAGTCCTGGGGTTTTACTGGAGGTTGCTGGAAACACCATATATTTT.

The J gene is TRBJ2-3, the V gene TRBV7-2; TRBD2 aligns across 7 bases. CDR1 is SGHTA and CDR2 is FQGNSA in the germline V gene. V shed 2 bases, J shed 2 bases, and the junction held 4 bases outside the gene matches. This CDR3 has 15 residues. CDR3 DNA: TGTGCCAGCAGCTTATTTGGACTAGACACAGATACGCAGTATTTT. Protein product: CASSLFGLDTDTQYF.

This clone was observed a handful of times. This chain uses TRBV13 with TRBJ2-7, with 7 bases fitting TRBD1. The CDR3 sequence is 13 residues long. V dropped 8 bases and J dropped 4; count of bases not matched to a gene: 8. The germline V gene has CDR1 PRHDT and CDR2 FYEKMQ (reference sequence). The CDR3 sequence is CASQPGQQYEQYF. CDR3 coding DNA: TGTGCCAGCCAACCGGGACAGCAATACGAGCAGTACTTC.

The chain joins TRBV30 to TRBJ2-3; TRBD2 might be the D (5 bases). The CDR3 consists of 12 residues. CDR1 and CDR2 (germline): GTSNPN, SVGIG (reference sequence). Trimming took off 1 base at V and 5 bases at J, with 7 bases between the two ends. The DNA of the CDR3 is TGTGCCTGGAGTGCGGCGGGAGATACGCAGTATTTT. This translates into CAWSAAGDTQYF.

For the CDR3, the DNA is TGTGCCAGCCTTGGGACAACCGGAGGCAATCAGCCCCAGCATTTT. This gives the protein CASLGTTGGNQPQHF. The chain employs TRBV2 and TRBJ1-5; D possibly corresponds to TRBD1 (6 bases). CDR1 is SNHLY and CDR2 is FYNNEI in the germline V gene. V gave up 8 bases and J gave up 2 bases, with 16 bases separating them. The CDR3 has 15 amino acids. Combining the CDR3 with reference TRBV2 and TRBJ1-5 gives the whole variable domain EPEVTQTPSHQVTQMGQEVILRCVPISNHLYFYWYRQILGQKVEFLVSFYNNEISEKSEIFDDQFSVERPDGSNFTLKIRSTKLEDSAMYFCASLGTTGGNQPQHFGDGTRLSIL.